A selection of T cell receptor beta chains follows, all from one sample in a study of T cells in Graves' hyperthyroidism and ophthalmopathy. In TCRdb, the multiplex PCR reads were re-called with MiXCR into one record per CDR3 protein. The table has some 510,000 distinct CDR3 sequences, about 20% seen once. Sequencing input: blood. These TCRs come from a man between 18 and 29 years old with Graves' hyperthyroidism. CDR3s leave out the opening cysteine and the closing phenylalanine or tryptophan. Fields, in order: J gene, V gene, CDR3 protein.

TRBJ1-2 TRBV28 ASTDSGTVYGYT
TRBJ1-2 TRBV6-5 ASSYSGRGYGYT
TRBJ1-2 TRBV28 ASSPGEGADT
TRBJ2-5 TRBV11-3 ASSSGRFGDRQETQY
TRBJ1-2 TRBV6-5 ASSYSQISGGDYGYT
TRBJ1-1 TRBV15 ATSRWGNTEAF
TRBJ1-2 TRBV6-1 ASSDLQGPPGCT
TRBJ1-5 TRBV4-1 ASSHQPKNQPQH
TRBJ2-7 TRBV28 ASSSPGQTSSYEQY
TRBJ2-5 TRBV7-9 ASSRFGQAQETQY
TRBJ1-2 TRBV11-2 ASTSGGGIYGYT
TRBJ2-7 TRBV5-1 ASSLVGATYEQY
TRBJ2-5 TRBV11-2 ASSPYPRGEETQY
TRBJ1-1 TRBV12-3/TRBV12-4 ASSLSAGGAF
TRBJ2-7 TRBV5-1 ASRPGLTSYEQY
TRBJ1-2 TRBV5-4 ASSYGQDAYT
TRBJ1-5 TRBV28 ASRNRGGNQPQH
TRBJ2-2 TRBV6-1 ASSVHRAGELF
TRBJ2-5 TRBV6-5 ASSTRQGKETQY
TRBJ1-2 TRBV12-3/TRBV12-4 ASSPGYYGYT
TRBJ1-5 TRBV4-1 ASSQDPPGGGPQH
TRBJ2-6 TRBV9 ASSRSGTGPSGANVLT
TRBJ2-6 TRBV11-2 ASSAGAGSGANVLT
TRBJ2-5 TRBV10-2 ASTRGVQETQY
TRBJ1-1 TRBV2 ASSGTGGFTEAF
TRBJ2-2 TRBV6-1 ASSAGQASTGELF
TRBJ2-2 TRBV11-2 ASSYDPTGELF
TRBJ2-5 TRBV20-1 SARVGAERRETQY
TRBJ2-5 TRBV20-1 SAQGRFQETQY
TRBJ2-6 TRBV4-2 ASSQDTPAGANVLT
TRBJ2-7 TRBV12-3/TRBV12-4 ASSIYGEQY
TRBJ2-5 TRBV20-1 SARDPLAGGERETQY
TRBJ2-2 TRBV2 ARGTGTANTGELF